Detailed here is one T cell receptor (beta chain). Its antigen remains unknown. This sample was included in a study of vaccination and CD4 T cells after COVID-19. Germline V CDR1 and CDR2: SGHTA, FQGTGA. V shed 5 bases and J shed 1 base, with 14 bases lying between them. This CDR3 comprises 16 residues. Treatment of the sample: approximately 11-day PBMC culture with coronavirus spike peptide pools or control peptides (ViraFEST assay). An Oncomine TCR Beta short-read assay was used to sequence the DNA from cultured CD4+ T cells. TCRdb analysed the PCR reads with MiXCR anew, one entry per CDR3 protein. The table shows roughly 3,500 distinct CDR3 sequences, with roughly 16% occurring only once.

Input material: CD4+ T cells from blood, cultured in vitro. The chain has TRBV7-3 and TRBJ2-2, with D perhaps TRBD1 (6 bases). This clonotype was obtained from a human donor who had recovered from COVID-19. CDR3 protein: CASSLQGLRNTGELFF. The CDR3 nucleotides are TGTGCCAGCAGCCTTCAGGGGCTCCGGAACACCGGGGAGCTGTTTTTT. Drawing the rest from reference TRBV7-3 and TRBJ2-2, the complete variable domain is GAGVSQTPSNKVTEKGKYVELRCDPISGHTALYWYRQSLGQGPEFLIYFQGTGAADDSGLPNDRFFAVRPEGSVSTLKIQRTERGDSAVYLCASSLQGLRNTGELFFGEGSRLTVL.